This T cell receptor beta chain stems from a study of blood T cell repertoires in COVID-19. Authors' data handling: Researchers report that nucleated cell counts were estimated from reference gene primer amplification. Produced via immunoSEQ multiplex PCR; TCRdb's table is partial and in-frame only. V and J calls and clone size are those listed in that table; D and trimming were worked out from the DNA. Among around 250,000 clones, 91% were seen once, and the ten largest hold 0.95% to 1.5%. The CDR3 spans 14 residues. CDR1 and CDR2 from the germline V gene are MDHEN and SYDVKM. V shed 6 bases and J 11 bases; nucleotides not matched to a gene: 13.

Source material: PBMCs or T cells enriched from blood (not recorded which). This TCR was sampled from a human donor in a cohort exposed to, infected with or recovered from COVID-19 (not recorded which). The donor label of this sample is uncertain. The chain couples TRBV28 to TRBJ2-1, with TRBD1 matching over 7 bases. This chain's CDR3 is CASSIDPRDSQQFF. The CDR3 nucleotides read TGTGCCAGCAGCATAGACCCTCGGGACAGTCAGCAGTTCTTC. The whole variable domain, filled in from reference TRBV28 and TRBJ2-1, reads DVKVTQSSRYLVKRTGEKVFLECVQDMDHENMFWYRQDPGLGLRLIYFSYDVKMKEKGDIPEGYSVSREKKERFSLILESASTNQTSMYLCASSIDPRDSQQFFGPGTRLTVL.